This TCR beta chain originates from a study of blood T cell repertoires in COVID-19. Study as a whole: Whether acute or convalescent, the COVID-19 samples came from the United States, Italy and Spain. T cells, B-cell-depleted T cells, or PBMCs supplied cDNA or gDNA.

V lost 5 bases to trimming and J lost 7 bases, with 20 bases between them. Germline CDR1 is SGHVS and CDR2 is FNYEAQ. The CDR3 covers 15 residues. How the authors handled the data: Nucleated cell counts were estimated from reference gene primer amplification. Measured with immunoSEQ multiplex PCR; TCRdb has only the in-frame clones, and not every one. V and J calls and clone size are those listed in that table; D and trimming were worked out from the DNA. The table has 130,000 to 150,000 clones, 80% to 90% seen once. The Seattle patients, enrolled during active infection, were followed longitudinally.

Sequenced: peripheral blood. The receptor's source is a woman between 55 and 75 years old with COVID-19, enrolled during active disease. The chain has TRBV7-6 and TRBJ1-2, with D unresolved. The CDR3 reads CASSPGWEAVGGYTF. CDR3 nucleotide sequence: TGTGCCAGCAGCCCTGGGTGGGAGGCTGTCGGTGGCTACACCTTC.